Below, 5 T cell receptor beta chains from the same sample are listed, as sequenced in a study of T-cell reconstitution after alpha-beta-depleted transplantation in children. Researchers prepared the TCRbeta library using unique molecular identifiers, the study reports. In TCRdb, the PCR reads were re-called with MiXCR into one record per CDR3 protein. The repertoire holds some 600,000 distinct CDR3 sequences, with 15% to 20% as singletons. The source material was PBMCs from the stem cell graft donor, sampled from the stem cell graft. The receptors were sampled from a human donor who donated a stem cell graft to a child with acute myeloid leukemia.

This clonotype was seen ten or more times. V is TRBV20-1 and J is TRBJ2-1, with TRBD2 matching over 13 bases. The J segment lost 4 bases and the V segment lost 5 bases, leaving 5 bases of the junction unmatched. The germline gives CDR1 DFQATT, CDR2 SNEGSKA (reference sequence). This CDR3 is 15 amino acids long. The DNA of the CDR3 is TGCAGTGCTCGGACTAGCGGGGGCCTATACAATGAGCAGTTCTTC. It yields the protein CSARTSGGLYNEQFF.

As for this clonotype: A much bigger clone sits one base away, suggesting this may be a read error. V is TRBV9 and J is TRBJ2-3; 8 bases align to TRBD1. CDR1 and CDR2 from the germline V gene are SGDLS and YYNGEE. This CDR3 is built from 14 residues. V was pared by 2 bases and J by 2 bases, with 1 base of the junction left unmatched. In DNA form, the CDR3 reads TGTGCCAGCAGCGTGACAGGGGACACAGATACGCAGTATTTT. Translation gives CASSVTGDTDTQYF.

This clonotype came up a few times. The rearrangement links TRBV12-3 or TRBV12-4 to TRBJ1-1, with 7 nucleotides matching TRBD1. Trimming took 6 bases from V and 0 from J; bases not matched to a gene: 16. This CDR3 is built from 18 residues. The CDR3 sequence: CASSPRGGRIFLNTEAFF. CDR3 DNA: TGTGCCAGCAGCCCCAGGGGGGGGAGGATCTTCTTGAACACTGAAGCTTTCTTT.

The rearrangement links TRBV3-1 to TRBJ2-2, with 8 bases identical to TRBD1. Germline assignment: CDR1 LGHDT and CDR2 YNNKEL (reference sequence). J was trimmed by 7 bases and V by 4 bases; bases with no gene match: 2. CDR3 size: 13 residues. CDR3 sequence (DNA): TGTGCCAGCAGCCGACAGGGGAGCGGGGAGCTGTTTTTT. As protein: CASSRQGSGELFF.

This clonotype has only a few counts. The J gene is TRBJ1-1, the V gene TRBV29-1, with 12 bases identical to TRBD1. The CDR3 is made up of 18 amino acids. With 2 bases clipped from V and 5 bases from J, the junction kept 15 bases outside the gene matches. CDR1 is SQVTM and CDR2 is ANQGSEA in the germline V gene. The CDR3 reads CSVELSCPGQGANTEAFF. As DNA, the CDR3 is TGCAGCGTTGAACTCTCCTGCCCGGGACAGGGGGCTAATACTGAAGCTTTCTTT.